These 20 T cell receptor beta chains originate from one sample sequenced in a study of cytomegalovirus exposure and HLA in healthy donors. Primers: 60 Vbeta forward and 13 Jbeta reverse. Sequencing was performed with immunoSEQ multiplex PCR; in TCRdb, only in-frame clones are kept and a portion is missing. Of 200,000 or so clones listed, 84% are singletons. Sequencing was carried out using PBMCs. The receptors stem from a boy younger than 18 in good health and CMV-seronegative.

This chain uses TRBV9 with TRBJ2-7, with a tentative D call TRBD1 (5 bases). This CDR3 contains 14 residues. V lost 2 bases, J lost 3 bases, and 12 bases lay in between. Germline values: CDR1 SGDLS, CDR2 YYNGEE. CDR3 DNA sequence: TGTGCCAGCAGCGTCGGCAGGGTAGGCTACGAGCAGTACTTC. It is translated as CASSVGRVGYEQYF.

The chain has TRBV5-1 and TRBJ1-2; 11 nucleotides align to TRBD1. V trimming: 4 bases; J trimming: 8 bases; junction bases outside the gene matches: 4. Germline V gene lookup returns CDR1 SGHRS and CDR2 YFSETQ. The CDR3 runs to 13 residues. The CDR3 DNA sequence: TGCGCCAGCAGCGTGCGGACAGGGGGCGGCTACACCTTC. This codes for CASSVRTGGGYTF. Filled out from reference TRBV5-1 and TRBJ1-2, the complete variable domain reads KAGVTQTPRYLIKTRGQQVTLSCSPISGHRSVSWYQQTPGQGLQFLFEYFSETQRNKGNFPGRFSGRQFSNSRSEMNVSTLELGDSALYLCASSVRTGGGYTFGSGTRLTVV.

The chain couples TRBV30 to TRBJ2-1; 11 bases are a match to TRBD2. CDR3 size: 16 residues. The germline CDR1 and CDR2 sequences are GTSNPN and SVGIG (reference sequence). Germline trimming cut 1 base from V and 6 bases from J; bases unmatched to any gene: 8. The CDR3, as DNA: TGTGCCTGGAGTGGATTAGCGGGAGGGCCGGGCAATGAGCAGTTCTTC. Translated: CAWSGLAGGPGNEQFF.

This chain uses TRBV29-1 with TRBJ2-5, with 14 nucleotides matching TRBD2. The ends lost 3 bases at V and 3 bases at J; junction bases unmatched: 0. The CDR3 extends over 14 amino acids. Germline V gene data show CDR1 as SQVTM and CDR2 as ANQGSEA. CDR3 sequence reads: CSVEGLAGEETQYF. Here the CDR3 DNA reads TGCAGCGTTGAGGGACTAGCGGGGGAAGAGACCCAGTACTTC.

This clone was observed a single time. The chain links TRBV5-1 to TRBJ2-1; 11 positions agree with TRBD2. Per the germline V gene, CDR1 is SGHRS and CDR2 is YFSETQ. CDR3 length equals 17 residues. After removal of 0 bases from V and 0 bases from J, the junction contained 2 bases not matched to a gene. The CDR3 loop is CASSLGLAGSSYNEQFF. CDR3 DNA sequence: TGCGCCAGCAGCTTGGGACTAGCGGGGAGCTCCTACAATGAGCAGTTCTTC.

CDR3 bases: TGCGCCAGCAGCTTGGAGGGGCCTAACACTGAAGCTTTCTTT. Amino acids: CASSLEGPNTEAFF. The chain joins TRBV5-1 to TRBJ1-1, with a tentative D call TRBD1 (5 bases). CDR1 SGHRS and CDR2 YFSETQ come from the germline V gene. V was cut by 0 bases and J by 2 bases, with 8 bases left in between. This CDR3 comprises 14 residues.

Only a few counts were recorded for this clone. The chain's CDR3 is CASSSTNNEQFF. The CDR3 nucleotides are TGTGCCAGCAGCTCCACTAACAATGAGCAGTTCTTC. V gene TRBV7-8 combines with J gene TRBJ2-1; D is unresolved. The V end was cut by 4 bases, the J end by 5 bases, with 6 bases between. CDR1 and CDR2 from the germline V gene are SGHVS and FQNEAQ. The CDR3 contains 12 residues.

The CDR3 loop reads CATSIGGTYEQYF. The CDR3 DNA sequence: TGTGCCACCAGCATTGGGGGGACCTACGAGCAGTACTTC. The gene calls are TRBV15 and TRBJ2-7, with D maybe TRBD2 (6 bases). Trimming removed 4 bases from V and 2 bases from J, with 9 bases in between. CDR1 and CDR2 from the germline V gene are LNHNV and YYDKDF (reference sequence). This CDR3 comprises 13 residues.

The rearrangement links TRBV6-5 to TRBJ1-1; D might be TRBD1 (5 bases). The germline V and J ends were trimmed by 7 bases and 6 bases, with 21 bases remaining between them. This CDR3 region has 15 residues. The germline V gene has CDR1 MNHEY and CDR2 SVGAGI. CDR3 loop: CASTPLGGSRAEAFF. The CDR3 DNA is TGTGCCAGCACCCCCCTGGGGGGTTCCCGGGCTGAAGCTTTCTTT.

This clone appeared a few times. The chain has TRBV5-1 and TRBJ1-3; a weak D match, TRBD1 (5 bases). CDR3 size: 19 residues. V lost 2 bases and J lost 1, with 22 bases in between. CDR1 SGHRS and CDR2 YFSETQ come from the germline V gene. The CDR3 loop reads CASSLLPSTVQFSGNTIYF. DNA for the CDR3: TGCGCCAGCAGCTTACTCCCCTCGACAGTACAGTTTTCTGGAAACACCATATATTTT.

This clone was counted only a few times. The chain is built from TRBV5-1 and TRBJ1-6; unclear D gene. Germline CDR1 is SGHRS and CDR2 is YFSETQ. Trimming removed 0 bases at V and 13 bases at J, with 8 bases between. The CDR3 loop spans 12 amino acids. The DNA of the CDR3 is TGCGCCAGCAGCTTGGTAAACGGTCCCCTCCACTTT. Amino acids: CASSLVNGPLHF.

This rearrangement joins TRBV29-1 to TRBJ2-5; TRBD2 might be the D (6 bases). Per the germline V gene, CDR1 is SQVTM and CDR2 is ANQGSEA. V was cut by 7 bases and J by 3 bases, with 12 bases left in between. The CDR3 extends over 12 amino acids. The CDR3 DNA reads TGCAGCGGCGGGGTGGGGGAAGAGACCCAGTACTTC. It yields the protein CSGGVGEETQYF.

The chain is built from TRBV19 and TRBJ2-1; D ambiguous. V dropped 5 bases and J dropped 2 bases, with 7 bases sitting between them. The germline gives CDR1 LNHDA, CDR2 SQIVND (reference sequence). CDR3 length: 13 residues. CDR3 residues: CASSLGPYNEQFF. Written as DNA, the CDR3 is TGTGCCAGTAGTTTAGGGCCCTACAATGAGCAGTTCTTC.

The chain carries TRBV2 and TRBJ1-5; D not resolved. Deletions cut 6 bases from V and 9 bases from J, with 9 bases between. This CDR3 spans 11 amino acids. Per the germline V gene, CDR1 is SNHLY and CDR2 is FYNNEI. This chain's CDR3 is CASSAGPPQHF. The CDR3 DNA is TGTGCCAGCAGCGCGGGTCCGCCCCAGCATTTT.

CDR3 in DNA: TGTGCCAGCAGCTATAACGGGGCGGGAGGGTACTACAATGAGCAGTTCTTC. Translation gives CASSYNGAGGYYNEQFF. The chain carries TRBV7-2 and TRBJ2-1; 9 bases line up with TRBD2. Losses at the gene ends were 4 bases for V and 3 bases for J; bases not matched to a gene: 10. The CDR3 is 17 amino acids. CDR1 and CDR2 (germline): SGHTA, FQGNSA.

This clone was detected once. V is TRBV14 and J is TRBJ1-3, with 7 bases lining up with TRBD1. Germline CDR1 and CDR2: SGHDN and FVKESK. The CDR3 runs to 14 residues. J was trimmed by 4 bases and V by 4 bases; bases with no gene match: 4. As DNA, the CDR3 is TGTGCCAGCAGCCCAAAACAGGGGGGAAACACCATATATTTT. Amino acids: CASSPKQGGNTIYF.

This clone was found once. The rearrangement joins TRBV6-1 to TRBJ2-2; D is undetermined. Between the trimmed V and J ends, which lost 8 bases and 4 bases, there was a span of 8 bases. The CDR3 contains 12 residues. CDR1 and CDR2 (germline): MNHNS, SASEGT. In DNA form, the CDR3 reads TGTGCCAGCGGGCTTGGCACCGGGGAGCTGTTTTTT. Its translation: CASGLGTGELFF.

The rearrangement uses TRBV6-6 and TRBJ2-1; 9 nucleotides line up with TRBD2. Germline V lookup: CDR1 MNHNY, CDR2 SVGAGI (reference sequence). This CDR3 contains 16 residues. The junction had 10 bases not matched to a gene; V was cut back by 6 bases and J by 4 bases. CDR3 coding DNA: TGTGCCAGCAGCCACCAGGGGAGCGGGGGGTACAATGAGCAGTTCTTC. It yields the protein CASSHQGSGGYNEQFF.

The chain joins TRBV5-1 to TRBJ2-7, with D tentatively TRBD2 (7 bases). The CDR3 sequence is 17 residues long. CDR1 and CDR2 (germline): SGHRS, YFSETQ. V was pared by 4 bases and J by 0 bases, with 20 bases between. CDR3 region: CASSHTRGGPSSYEQYF. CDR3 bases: TGCGCCAGCAGCCATACGAGGGGGGGGCCGAGCTCCTACGAGCAGTACTTC.

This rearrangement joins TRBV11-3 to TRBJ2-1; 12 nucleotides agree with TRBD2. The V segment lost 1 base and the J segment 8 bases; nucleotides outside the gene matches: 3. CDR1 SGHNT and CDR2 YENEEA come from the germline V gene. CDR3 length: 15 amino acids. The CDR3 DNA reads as TGTGCCAGCAGCTTAGGACTAGCGGGGGAGGATGAGCAGTTCTTC. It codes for CASSLGLAGEDEQFF.